The T cell receptor (beta chain) under discussion was sequenced for a study of vaccination and CD4 T cells after COVID-19. Whole-study context: Each post-COVID sample was drawn after diagnosis, and the median interval was approximately 92 days (range 35 to 161). Investigators took post-vaccine samples a median approximately 73 days after dose two, within a range of 14 to 241.

The CDR3 has 15 amino acids. V was cut by 5 bases and J by 2 bases, with 15 bases left in between. The V gene's germline CDR1 is SGHTA and CDR2 FQGNSA. The treatment: approximately nine-day PBMC culture with coronavirus spike peptide pools or control peptides (ViraFEST assay). The ViraFEST method relied on peptide pools to expand antigen-specific T cells, followed by TCR sequencing. Half-medium changes with fresh IL-2 medium occurred on days 3 and 7. Sequencing of the DNA from cultured CD4+ T cells was carried out with the Oncomine TCR Beta short-read assay. TCRdb redid the calling of the PCR reads with MiXCR, one entry per CDR3 protein. The profile shows around 18,000 distinct CDR3 sequences, roughly 77% of them singletons. As concerns this clonotype: What it binds is not known.

The TCR originated in a human donor who had recovered from COVID-19. The sequenced sample consisted of CD4+ T cells from blood, cultured in vitro. The chain carries TRBV7-2 and TRBJ1-1, with D hard to call. The CDR3 here is CASSPQAGFNTEAFF. The CDR3 coding sequence is TGTGCCAGCAGCCCCCAGGCCGGGTTTAACACTGAAGCTTTCTTT.